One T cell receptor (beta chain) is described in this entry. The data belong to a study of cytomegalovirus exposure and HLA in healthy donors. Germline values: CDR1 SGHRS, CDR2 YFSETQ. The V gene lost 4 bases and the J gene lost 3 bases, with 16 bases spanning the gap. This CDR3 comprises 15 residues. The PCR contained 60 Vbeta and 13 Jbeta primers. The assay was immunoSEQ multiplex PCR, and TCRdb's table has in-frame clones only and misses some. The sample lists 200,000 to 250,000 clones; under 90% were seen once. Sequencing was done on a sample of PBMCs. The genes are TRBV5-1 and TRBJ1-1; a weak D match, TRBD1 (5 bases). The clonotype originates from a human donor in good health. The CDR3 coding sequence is TGCGCCAGCAGCGGGCCAGGGCAAAAGGACACTGAAGCTTTCTTT. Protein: CASSGPGQKDTEAFF. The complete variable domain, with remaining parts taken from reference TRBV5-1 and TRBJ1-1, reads KAGVTQTPRYLIKTRGQQVTLSCSPISGHRSVSWYQQTPGQGLQFLFEYFSETQRNKGNFPGRFSGRQFSNSRSEMNVSTLELGDSALYLCASSGPGQKDTEAFFGQGTRLTVV.